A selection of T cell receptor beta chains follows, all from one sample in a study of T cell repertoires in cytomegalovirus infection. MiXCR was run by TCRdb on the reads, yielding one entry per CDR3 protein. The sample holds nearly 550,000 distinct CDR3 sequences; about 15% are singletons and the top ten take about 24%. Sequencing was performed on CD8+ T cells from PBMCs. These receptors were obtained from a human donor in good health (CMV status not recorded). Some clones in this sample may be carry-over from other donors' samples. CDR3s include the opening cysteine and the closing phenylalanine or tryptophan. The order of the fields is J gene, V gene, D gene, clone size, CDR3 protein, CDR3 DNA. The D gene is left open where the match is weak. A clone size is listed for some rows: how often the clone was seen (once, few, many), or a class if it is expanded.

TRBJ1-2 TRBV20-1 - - CSARKTPPKGPADYGYTF TGCAGTGCTAGAAAAACCCCCCCAAAGGGGCCCGCGGACTATGGCTACACCTTC
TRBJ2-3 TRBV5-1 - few CASSQADLVTDTQYF TGCGCCAGCAGCCAGGCGGACTTAGTCACAGATACGCAGTATTTT
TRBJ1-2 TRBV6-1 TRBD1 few CASSEDLTGFGYTF TGTGCCAGCAGTGAAGATTTGACAGGGTTCGGCTACACCTTC
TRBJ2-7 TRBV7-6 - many CASSLDQGAGYEQYF TGTGCCAGCAGCTTAGACCAGGGCGCAGGCTACGAGCAGTACTTC
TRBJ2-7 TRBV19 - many CASSETLTLSYEQYF TGTGCCAGTAGTGAAACACTCACCCTCTCCTACGAGCAGTACTTC
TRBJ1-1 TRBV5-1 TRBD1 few CASRLANGAQGKTEAFF TGCGCCAGCAGATTGGCGAACGGGGCACAGGGGAAGACTGAAGCTTTCTTT
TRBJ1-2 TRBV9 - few CASRAVVDYGYTF TGTGCCAGCAGGGCGGTCGTCGACTATGGCTACACCTTC
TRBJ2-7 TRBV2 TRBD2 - CASRWTSGTSSYEQYF TGTGCCAGCAGGTGGACTAGCGGGACTAGCTCCTACGAGCAGTACTTC
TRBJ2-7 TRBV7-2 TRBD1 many CASSPGQGFREQYF TGTGCCAGCAGCCCGGGACAGGGGTTCCGCGAGCAGTACTTC
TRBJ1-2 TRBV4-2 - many CASSQEFSGNYGYTF TGTGCCAGCAGCCAAGAATTCAGTGGGAACTATGGCTACACCTTC
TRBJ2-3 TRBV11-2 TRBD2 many CASSLDAGRGDTQYF TGTGCCAGCAGCTTAGATGCCGGGAGGGGAGATACGCAGTATTTT
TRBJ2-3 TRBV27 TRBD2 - CASSLEAGGHGDTQYF TGTGCCAGCAGTTTAGAAGCGGGGGGGCATGGAGATACGCAGTATTTT
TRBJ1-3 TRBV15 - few CATSPRPVASGNTIYF TGTGCCACCAGCCCCCGCCCCGTCGCCTCTGGAAACACCATATATTTT
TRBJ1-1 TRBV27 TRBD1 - CASRPPGQKNTEAFF TGTGCCAGCCGTCCTCCGGGACAGAAGAACACTGAAGCTTTCTTT
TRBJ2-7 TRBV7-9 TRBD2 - CASVGTSRAEQYF TGTGCCAGCGTTGGGACTAGCAGGGCTGAGCAGTACTTC
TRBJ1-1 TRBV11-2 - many CASSLGGDTEAFF TGTGCCAGCAGCTTAGGGGGGGACACTGAAGCTTTCTTT
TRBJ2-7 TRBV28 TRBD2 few CASSPVRTSGRYEQYF TGTGCCAGCAGTCCCGTCAGGACTAGCGGGAGGTACGAGCAGTACTTC
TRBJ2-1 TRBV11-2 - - CASSFVGNLYNEQFF TGTGCCAGCAGCTTTGTAGGGAATCTATACAATGAGCAGTTCTTC
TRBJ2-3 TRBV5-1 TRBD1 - CAGSWTGSGDTQYF TGCGCCGGCTCCTGGACAGGGTCGGGAGATACGCAGTATTTT
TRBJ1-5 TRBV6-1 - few CASSRDSRNQPQHF TGTGCCAGCAGTCGAGACAGCCGCAATCAGCCCCAGCATTTT
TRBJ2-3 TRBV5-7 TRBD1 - CASSSLHRQGGTDTQYF TGTGCCAGCAGCTCCTTGCACCGACAGGGAGGCACAGATACGCAGTATTTT
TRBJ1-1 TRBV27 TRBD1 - CAGSQRDRGNTEAFF TGTGCCGGCAGTCAACGGGACAGGGGGAACACTGAAGCTTTCTTT
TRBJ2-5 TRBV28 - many CASKHRGGSETQYF TGTGCCAGTAAACACCGAGGGGGGAGTGAGACCCAGTACTTC
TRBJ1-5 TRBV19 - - CASSILNNQPQHF TGTGCCAGTAGTATCCTAAACAATCAGCCCCAGCATTTT
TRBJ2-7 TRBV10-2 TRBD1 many CASSEPAGLGQGTYEQYF TGCGCCAGCAGTGAGCCCGCCGGTTTAGGACAGGGAACCTACGAGCAGTACTTC
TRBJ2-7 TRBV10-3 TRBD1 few CAISGGTGREQYF TGTGCCATCAGTGGAGGGACAGGGCGGGAGCAGTACTTC
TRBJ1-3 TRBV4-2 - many CASSPRRAAYGNTIYF TGTGCCAGCAGCCCTAGGCGGGCAGCTTATGGAAACACCATATATTTT
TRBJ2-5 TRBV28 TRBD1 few CASRYNRGETQYF TGTGCCAGCAGATATAACAGGGGGGAGACCCAGTACTTC
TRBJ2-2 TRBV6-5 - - CASSPPGHRNTGELFF TGTGCCAGCAGTCCTCCGGGACACCGGAACACCGGGGAGCTGTTTTTT
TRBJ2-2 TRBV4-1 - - CASSQADFANTGELFF TGCGCCAGCAGCCAAGCAGACTTTGCGAACACCGGGGAGCTGTTTTTT
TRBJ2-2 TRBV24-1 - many CATSDSTDTYTGELFF TGTGCCACCAGTGATTCGACCGACACATACACCGGGGAGCTGTTTTTT
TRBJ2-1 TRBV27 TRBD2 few CASSLLRGSSYNEQFF TGTGCCAGCAGTTTACTGCGGGGGAGCTCCTACAATGAGCAGTTCTTC
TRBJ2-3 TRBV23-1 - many CASSLGTPSTDTQYF TGCGCCAGCAGTCTTGGGACGCCTAGCACAGATACGCAGTATTTT
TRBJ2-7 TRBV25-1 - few CASTTAYEQYF TGTGCCAGCACCACAGCCTACGAGCAGTACTTC
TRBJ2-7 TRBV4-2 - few CASSQEVAYEQYF TGTGCCAGCAGCCAAGAGGTGGCGTACGAGCAGTACTTC
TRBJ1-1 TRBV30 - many CAWSPDRNTEAFF TGTGCCTGGAGTCCGGACAGAAACACTGAAGCTTTCTTT